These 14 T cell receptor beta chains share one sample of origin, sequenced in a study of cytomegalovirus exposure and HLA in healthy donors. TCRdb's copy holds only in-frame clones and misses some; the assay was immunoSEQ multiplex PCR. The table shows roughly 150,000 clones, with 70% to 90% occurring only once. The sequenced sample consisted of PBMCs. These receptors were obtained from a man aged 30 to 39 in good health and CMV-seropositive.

CDR3 sequence (DNA): TGCAGTGCCTCTCCGGGATCTACGCAGTATTTT. Protein product: CSASPGSTQYF. The V gene is TRBV20-1, the J gene TRBJ2-3; possible D gene TRBD2, 5 bases. Germline V gene data show CDR1 as DFQATT and CDR2 as SNEGSKA (reference sequence). Trimming took off 6 bases at V and 8 bases at J, with 12 bases between the two ends. This CDR3 has 11 residues.

CDR3 sequence (DNA): TGTGCCAGCACCTTAGAGGTAGCCAGACTAGGCTATGGCTACACCTTC. This gives the protein CASTLEVARLGYGYTF. The chain is built from TRBV28 and TRBJ1-2; D uncertain. The V gene lost 7 bases and the J gene lost 4 bases, with 22 bases spanning the gap. Germline loops: CDR1 MDHEN, CDR2 SYDVKM. The CDR3 totals 16 residues.

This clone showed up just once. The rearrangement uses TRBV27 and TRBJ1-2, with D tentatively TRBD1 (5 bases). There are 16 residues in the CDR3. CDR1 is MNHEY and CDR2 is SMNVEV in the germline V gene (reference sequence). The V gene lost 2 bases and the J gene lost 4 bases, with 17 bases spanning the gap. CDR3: CASSLGTPPSFYGYTF. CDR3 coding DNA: TGTGCCAGCAGTTTAGGGACTCCTCCCTCTTTCTATGGCTACACCTTC.

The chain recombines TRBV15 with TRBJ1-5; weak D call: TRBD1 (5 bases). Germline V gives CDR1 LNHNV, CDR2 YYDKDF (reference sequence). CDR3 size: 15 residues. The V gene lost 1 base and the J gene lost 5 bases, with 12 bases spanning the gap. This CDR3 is CATSRVREGDQPQHF. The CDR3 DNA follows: TGTGCCACCAGCAGAGTCAGGGAAGGGGATCAGCCCCAGCATTTT.

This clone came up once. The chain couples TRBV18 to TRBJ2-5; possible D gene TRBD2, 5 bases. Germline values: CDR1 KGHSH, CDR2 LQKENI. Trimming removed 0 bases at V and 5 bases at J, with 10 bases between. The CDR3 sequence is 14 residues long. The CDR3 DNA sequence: TGTGCCAGCTCACCACCGTCGGGGTTGGAGACCCAGTACTTC. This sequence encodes CASSPPSGLETQYF.

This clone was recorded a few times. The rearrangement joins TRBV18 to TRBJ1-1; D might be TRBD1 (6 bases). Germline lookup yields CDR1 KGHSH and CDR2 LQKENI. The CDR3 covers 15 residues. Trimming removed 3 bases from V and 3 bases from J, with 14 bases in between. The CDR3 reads CASSPSGHRDTEAFF. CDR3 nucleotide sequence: TGTGCCAGCTCACCTTCGGGCCACAGGGACACTGAAGCTTTCTTT.

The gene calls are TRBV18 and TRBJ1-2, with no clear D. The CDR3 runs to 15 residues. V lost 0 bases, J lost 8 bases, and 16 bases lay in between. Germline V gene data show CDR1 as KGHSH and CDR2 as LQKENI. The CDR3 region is CASSPPARPPGGYTF. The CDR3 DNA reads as TGTGCCAGCTCACCACCGGCACGGCCCCCAGGAGGCTACACCTTC. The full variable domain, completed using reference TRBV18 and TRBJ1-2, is NAGVMQNPRHLVRRRGQEARLRCSPMKGHSHVYWYRQLPEEGLKFMVYLQKENIIDESGMPKERFSAEFPKEGPSILRIQQVVRGDSAAYFCASSPPARPPGGYTFGSGTRLTVV.

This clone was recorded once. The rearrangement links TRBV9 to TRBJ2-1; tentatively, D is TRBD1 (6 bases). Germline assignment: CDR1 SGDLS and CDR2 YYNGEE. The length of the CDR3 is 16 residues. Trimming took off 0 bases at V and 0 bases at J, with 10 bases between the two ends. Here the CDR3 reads CASSVGDTSSYNEQFF. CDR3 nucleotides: TGTGCCAGCAGCGTAGGGGACACCAGCTCCTACAATGAGCAGTTCTTC.

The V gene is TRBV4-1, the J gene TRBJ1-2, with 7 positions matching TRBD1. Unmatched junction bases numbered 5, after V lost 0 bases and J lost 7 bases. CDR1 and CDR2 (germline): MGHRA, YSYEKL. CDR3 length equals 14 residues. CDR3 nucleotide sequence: TGCGCCAGCAGCCAAGACAGGGGGAGGAGTGGCTACACCTTC. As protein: CASSQDRGRSGYTF.

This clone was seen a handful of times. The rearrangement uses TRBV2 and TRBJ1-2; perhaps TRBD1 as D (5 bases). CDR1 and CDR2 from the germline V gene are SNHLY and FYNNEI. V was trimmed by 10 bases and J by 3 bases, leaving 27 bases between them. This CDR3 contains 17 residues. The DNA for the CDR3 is TGTGCCACCTCGCCCTCTATGGGGGGGTTCTTCGACTATGGCTACACCTTC. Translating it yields CATSPSMGGFFDYGYTF.

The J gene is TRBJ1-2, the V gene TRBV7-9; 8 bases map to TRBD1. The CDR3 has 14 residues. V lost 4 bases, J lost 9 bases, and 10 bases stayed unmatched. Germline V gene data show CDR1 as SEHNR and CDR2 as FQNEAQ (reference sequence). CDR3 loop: CASSSTPGGARYTF. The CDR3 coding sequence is TGTGCCAGCAGCTCCACACCAGGGGGCGCGCGCTACACCTTC.

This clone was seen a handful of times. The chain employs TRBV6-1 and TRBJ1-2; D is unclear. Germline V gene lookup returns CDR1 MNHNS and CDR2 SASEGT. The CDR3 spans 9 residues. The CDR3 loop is CSLSYGYTF. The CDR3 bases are TGTTCGCTTAGCTATGGCTACACCTTC.

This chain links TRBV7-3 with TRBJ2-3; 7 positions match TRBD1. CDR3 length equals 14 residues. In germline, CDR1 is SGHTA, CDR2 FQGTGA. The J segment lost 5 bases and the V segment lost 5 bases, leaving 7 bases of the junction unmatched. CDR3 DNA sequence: TGTGCCAGCAGCCAACAGGGGTCGAGAGATACGCAGTATTTT. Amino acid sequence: CASSQQGSRDTQYF.

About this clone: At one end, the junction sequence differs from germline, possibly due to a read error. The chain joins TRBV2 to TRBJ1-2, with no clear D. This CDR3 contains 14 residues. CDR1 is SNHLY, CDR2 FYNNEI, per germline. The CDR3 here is CASSEIQDPEGCTF. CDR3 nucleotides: TGTGCCAGCAGTGAAATCCAGGACCCTGAGGGCTGCACCTTC.